These T cell receptor beta chains were read from a single sample in a study of blood T cell repertoires in COVID-19. The assay was immunoSEQ multiplex PCR, and TCRdb's table has in-frame clones only and misses some. The sample lists around 54,000 clones, 60% to 80% occurring once. The sequenced material came from PBMCs or T cells enriched from blood (not recorded which). Receptors originate from a woman aged 50 to 60 with acute COVID-19. Both conserved end residues are part of each CDR3. D genes are given only for firm matches. Size is stated for part of the rows, as once, few or many counts, or as a class when the clone is expanded.

J gene	V gene	D gene	clone size	CDR3 DNA	CDR3 protein
TRBJ1-6	TRBV30	TRBD1	once	TGTGCCTGGAGTGGAAGGGACAGATATAATTCACCCCTCCACTTT	CAWSGRDRYNSPLHF
TRBJ2-7	TRBV5-1	TRBD2	.	TGCGCCAGCAGCCGCCAGCGGGGGGTAAGCGAGCAGTACTTC	CASSRQRGVSEQYF
TRBJ1-1	TRBV10-3	.	.	TGTGCCATCAGTGAACTGGGGCGCACTGAAGCTTTCTTT	CAISELGRTEAFF
TRBJ1-1	TRBV19	.	few	TGTGCCAGTAGTTCGACAAGGAAGAACACTGAAGCTTTCTTT	CASSSTRKNTEAFF
TRBJ1-2	TRBV7-8	TRBD1	.	TGTGCCAGCAGCCCCACCAGGACAGGGGGCGTCGGCGACTTC	CASSPTRTGGVGDF
TRBJ2-5	TRBV6-6	.	.	TGTGCCAGCAGTCTAGCCCAAGAGACCCAGTACTTC	CASSLAQETQYF
TRBJ2-7	TRBV7-6	TRBD2	few	TGTGCCAGCAGCCCACTAGCGGGGGCATCCTACGAGCAGTACTTC	CASSPLAGASYEQYF
TRBJ2-7	TRBV27	TRBD2	.	TGTGCCAGCAGTTTCCTAGCGGGGGGGAACTCCTACGAGCAGTACTTC	CASSFLAGGNSYEQYF
TRBJ1-3	TRBV6-5	.	.	TGTGCCAGCACCTTCAAGACGGGGTTTAGATATTTT	CASTFKTGFRYF
TRBJ2-2	TRBV19	.	.	TGTGCCAGTAGCCCTTATACCGGGGAGCTGTTTTTT	CASSPYTGELFF
TRBJ1-6	TRBV30	.	.	TGTGCCTGGAGTCCAGGACAAAGTAATTCACCCCTCCACTTT	CAWSPGQSNSPLHF
TRBJ2-7	TRBV28	.	.	TGTGCCAGCACCGAATATGAGGGCAGTTCCTACGAGCAGTACTTC	CASTEYEGSSYEQYF
TRBJ2-1	TRBV9	.	once	TGTGCCAGCAGCGTAGACGGGGGAAGCTACAATGAGCAGTTCTTC	CASSVDGGSYNEQFF
TRBJ2-7	TRBV18	TRBD1	once	TGTGCCAGCTCACCAGGCCGGACAGGCCTGACATACGAGCAGTACTTC	CASSPGRTGLTYEQYF
TRBJ1-2	TRBV3-1/TRBV3-2	TRBD1	.	TGTGCCAGCAGCCCGACGACAGGGGGCGCGAGGGGCTACACCTTC	CASSPTTGGARGYTF
TRBJ1-1	TRBV30	.	.	TGTGCCTGGAGTGTGAGGGTGGCGATGAACACTGAAGCTTTCTTT	CAWSVRVAMNTEAFF
TRBJ1-4	TRBV5-1	.	.	TGCGCCAGCAGCTTGACAGGGTTTAATGAAAAACTGTTTTTT	CASSLTGFNEKLFF
TRBJ1-2	TRBV10-3	.	once	TGTGCCATCAGAAAGACAGAATTGACCTATGGCTACACCTTC	CAIRKTELTYGYTF
TRBJ2-3	TRBV24-1	.	.	TGTGCCACCAGTCAAAGCGACAGGTCCACAGATACGCAGTATTTT	CATSQSDRSTDTQYF
TRBJ1-1	TRBV11-2	.	.	TGTGCCAGCAGCTTGACACCGTCTAACACTGAAGCTTTCTTT	CASSLTPSNTEAFF